Each of the 8 T cell receptor beta chains below was sequenced from the same sample in a study of blood T cell repertoires in COVID-19. The data were produced by immunoSEQ multiplex PCR, yet TCRdb's version contains in-frame clones alone and is incomplete. Of some 60,000 clones detected, roughly 80% appear once; the ten largest clones hold roughly 10%. Sequencing was performed on peripheral blood. These receptors originate from a man aged 45-65 years with COVID-19, enrolled during active disease.

The CDR3 protein is CASSQSSNQPQHF. The CDR3 DNA reads TGTGCCAGCAGTCAATCTAGCAATCAGCCCCAGCATTTT. V and J are TRBV27 and TRBJ1-5, with D unresolved. Germline-derived CDR1 and CDR2 are MNHEY and SMNVEV (reference sequence). There are 13 residues in the CDR3. Trimming took 5 bases from V and 0 from J, leaving 5 bases between them.

V gene TRBV19 combines with J gene TRBJ1-1; maybe TRBD1 (6 bases). Germline CDR1 reads LNHDA; CDR2 reads SQIVND (reference sequence). This CDR3 has 13 amino acids. Trimming stripped 3 bases from V and 3 bases from J, with 8 bases between. The CDR3 sequence is CASSITGYTEAFF. CDR3 in DNA: TGTGCCAGTAGTATCACAGGGTACACTGAAGCTTTCTTT. Based on the CDR3 plus reference TRBV19 and TRBJ1-1, the full variable domain is DGGITQSPKYLFRKEGQNVTLSCEQNLNHDAMYWYRQDPGQGLRLIYYSQIVNDFQKGDIAEGYSVSREKKESFPLTVTSAQKNPTAFYLCASSITGYTEAFFGQGTRLTVV.

The chain combines TRBV6-2 or TRBV6-3 with TRBJ2-1; 8 bases line up with TRBD1. There are 14 residues in the CDR3. CDR1 and CDR2 from the germline V gene are MNHEY and SVGEGT. Trimming cost V 6 bases and J 7 bases; bases outside gene matches: 8. This chain's CDR3 is CASSRQGMGNEQFF. CDR3 sequence (DNA): TGTGCCAGCAGCCGACAGGGGATGGGGAATGAGCAGTTCTTC.

The chain has TRBV5-4 and TRBJ2-7, with no clear D. CDR1 SGHNT and CDR2 YYREEE come from the germline V gene (reference sequence). The CDR3 is made up of 17 amino acids. Trimming removed 2 bases from V and 4 bases from J, with 22 bases in between. The CDR3 nucleotides read TGTGCCAGCAGCTTCGGTCCGGCGGTAGCCAACGGGTACGAGCAGTACTTC. This gives the protein CASSFGPAVANGYEQYF.

V gene TRBV7-8 combines with J gene TRBJ2-7, with 8 bases aligning to TRBD2. The J segment lost 1 base and the V segment lost 5 bases, leaving 7 bases of the junction unmatched. This CDR3 has 15 amino acids. Germline values: CDR1 SGHVS, CDR2 FQNEAQ. The CDR3 region has the DNA TGTGCCAGCAGCCCCCTTGCGGGAGGATCCTACGAGCAGTACTTC. Translated: CASSPLAGGSYEQYF.

This clone was seen more than once but under ten times. This chain connects TRBV7-3 to TRBJ2-3; 12 positions agree with TRBD2. The germline V gene has CDR1 SGHTA and CDR2 FQGTGA. This CDR3 spans 18 amino acids. V was clipped by 0 bases and J by 0 bases; unmatched bases: 4. The CDR3 loop is CASSLTGTSGLSTDTQYF. In DNA, the CDR3 is TGTGCCAGCAGCTTAACCGGGACTAGCGGGCTTAGCACAGATACGCAGTATTTT. Combining the CDR3 with reference TRBV7-3 and TRBJ2-3 gives the whole variable domain GAGVSQTPSNKVTEKGKYVELRCDPISGHTALYWYRQSLGQGPEFLIYFQGTGAADDSGLPNDRFFAVRPEGSVSTLKIQRTERGDSAVYLCASSLTGTSGLSTDTQYFGPGTRLTVL.

The chain recombines TRBV6-5 with TRBJ1-1, with D unresolved. The CDR3 consists of 13 residues. Germline CDR1 and CDR2: MNHEY and SVGAGI. V was cut by 6 bases and J by 1 base, with 9 bases left in between. As DNA, the CDR3 is TGTGCCAGCAGGGAGCTTCAGAACACTGAAGCTTTCTTT. Its translation: CASRELQNTEAFF.

The count of this clone is one. An end of the junction does not agree with germline; a read error may underlie this. V and J are TRBV7-7 and TRBJ2-5; 8 nucleotides line up with TRBD2. The CDR3 sequence is 15 residues long. Per the germline V gene, CDR1 is SSHAT and CDR2 is FNYEAQ (reference sequence). The CDR3 DNA sequence: TGTGCTAGCAGCCTGGCGGGACTAGACCAAGAGACCCAGTACTTC. Translating it yields CASSLAGLDQETQYF. Full variable domain (missing parts from reference TRBV7-7 and TRBJ2-5): GAGVSQSPRYKVTKRGQDVTLRCDPISSHATLYWYQQALGQGPEFLTYFNYEAQPDKSGLPSDRFSAERPEGSISTLTIQRTEQRDSAMYRCASSLAGLDQETQYFGPGTRLLVL.